These 26 T cell receptor beta chains were all obtained from the same sample, sequenced in a study of T cells in Graves' hyperthyroidism and ophthalmopathy. Using RNA transcripts as the source, TCR beta CDR3 regions were amplified. First-round RT-PCR of the TCR CDR3 relied on the HTBI primer set. TCRdb reanalysed the multiplex PCR reads using MiXCR and keeps one entry per CDR3 protein. The data show some 620,000 distinct CDR3 sequences, around 15% seen once. The sequenced material came from blood. All receptors derive from a woman aged 25-40 years with Graves' hyperthyroidism.

Ten or more counts support this clonotype. The chain combines TRBV12-3 or TRBV12-4 with TRBJ2-3, with 13 bases fitting TRBD2. The CDR3 has 17 residues. The ends lost 3 bases at V and 3 bases at J; junction bases unmatched: 6. The CDR3 loop reads CASSFRTSGRRTDTQYF. CDR3 sequence (DNA): TGTGCCAGCAGTTTCAGGACTAGCGGGAGAAGGACAGATACGCAGTATTTT.

This clonotype was seen only a few times. The gene calls are TRBV27 and TRBJ2-7, with 7 bases that match TRBD2. The CDR3 has 14 amino acids. The germline gives CDR1 MNHEY, CDR2 SMNVEV (reference sequence). Trimming at V came to 2 bases and at J to 6 bases, leaving 7 bases not matched to a gene. In nucleotides, the CDR3 is TGTGCCAGCAGTTTAACTCTAGCGGACGCCGAGCAGTACTTC. Translation gives CASSLTLADAEQYF.

Points on this clonotype: This may arise from a read error, as a much more abundant clone is one base away. This rearrangement joins TRBV7-2 to TRBJ2-1; D is undetermined. CDR3 size: 14 residues. CDR1 and CDR2 (germline): SGHTA, FQGNSA. V was clipped by 5 bases and J by 5 bases, with 13 bases between them. CDR3 sequence reads: CASSPGPTHNEQFF. The CDR3 DNA follows: TGTGCCAGCAGCCCTGGACCCACTCACAATGAGCAGTTCTTC.

The sample holds a few counts of this clonotype. The V call is TRBV30, the J call TRBJ2-7; D may be TRBD1 (6 bases). With 0 bases removed from V and 2 bases from J, the gap between germline ends came to 11 bases. The length of the CDR3 is 14 residues. CDR1 and CDR2 (germline): GTSNPN, SVGIG (reference sequence). This CDR3 is CAWSVEGQAYEQYF. The CDR3 nucleotides read TGTGCCTGGAGTGTTGAGGGACAAGCCTACGAGCAGTACTTC.

This clonotype was counted between two and nine times. The V gene is TRBV6-6, the J gene TRBJ2-7, with no clear D. Germline V gene lookup returns CDR1 MNHNY and CDR2 SVGAGI (reference sequence). The length of the CDR3 is 13 residues. The germline V and J ends were trimmed by 2 bases and 2 bases, with 7 bases remaining between them. CDR3 sequence: CASSYRQAYEQYF. The CDR3 DNA follows: TGTGCCAGCAGTTACCGCCAGGCCTACGAGCAGTACTTC.

This clonotype turned up a few times. The chain couples TRBV20-1 to TRBJ1-6; 8 positions match TRBD1. Per germline, CDR1 DFQATT and CDR2 SNEGSKA (reference sequence). J gave up 8 bases and V 5 bases, and 8 bases lay outside the gene matches. The CDR3 is made up of 14 amino acids. CDR3 region: CSAPGTGVYSPLHF. CDR3 sequence (DNA): TGCAGTGCTCCCGGGACAGGTGTTTATTCACCCCTCCACTTT.

This clonotype showed up many times. The gene calls are TRBV27 and TRBJ2-5; tentatively, D is TRBD2 (7 bases). This CDR3 has 14 amino acids. The ends were cut back, 5 bases at V and 4 bases at J, with 14 bases in the middle. Germline V lookup: CDR1 MNHEY, CDR2 SMNVEV (reference sequence). The CDR3 reads CASSAGAGLETQYF. The CDR3 bases are TGTGCCAGCAGTGCGGGGGCAGGGTTAGAGACCCAGTACTTC.

The V gene is TRBV7-2, the J gene TRBJ2-7; D remains ambiguous. The CDR3 has 14 residues. The V end was cut by 2 bases, the J end by 2 bases, with 10 bases between. Germline CDR1 reads SGHTA; CDR2 reads FQGNSA. This CDR3 is CASSLSHEAYEQYF. As DNA, the CDR3 is TGTGCCAGCAGCTTATCCCACGAGGCCTACGAGCAGTACTTC.

This clonotype was observed at least ten times. The chain couples TRBV3-1 to TRBJ2-7; 7 nucleotides line up with TRBD2. Germline-derived CDR1 and CDR2 are LGHDT and YNNKEL (reference sequence). The CDR3 is 17 amino acids. With 2 bases clipped from V and 7 bases from J, the junction kept 17 bases outside the gene matches. The CDR3 here is CASSQIYRRAGDREQYF. In nucleotides, the CDR3 is TGTGCCAGCAGCCAAATATACCGACGTGCGGGAGATAGGGAGCAGTACTTC.

In its sample, this clonotype was seen a few times. This chain connects TRBV19 to TRBJ2-2, with 9 positions matching TRBD1. The length of the CDR3 is 16 residues. Germline-derived CDR1 and CDR2 are LNHDA and SQIVND (reference sequence). J lost 4 bases, V lost 1 base, and 4 bases had no gene match. The chain's CDR3 is CASSIGGQGITGELFF. The DNA for the CDR3 is TGTGCCAGTAGTATAGGGGGACAGGGTATCACCGGGGAGCTGTTTTTT.

The chain links TRBV14 to TRBJ2-7; D is uncertain. CDR3 length: 11 residues. CDR1 and CDR2 (germline): SGHDN, FVKESK. The DNA of the CDR3 is TGTGCACCTCCGTGCTCCTACGAGCAGTACTTC. Translation: CAPPCSYEQYF.

This clonotype has at least ten counts. The rearrangement links TRBV28 to TRBJ2-3; 10 bases match TRBD2. This CDR3 has 15 amino acids. In germline, CDR1 is MDHEN, CDR2 SYDVKM. V trimming: 5 bases; J trimming: 5 bases; junction bases outside the gene matches: 7. The CDR3 spells CASSPLAGEIDTQYF. The CDR3 coding sequence is TGTGCCAGCAGTCCCCTAGCGGGAGAAATAGATACGCAGTATTTT.

This clonotype showed up many times. The gene calls are TRBV28 and TRBJ2-1, with 8 bases aligning to TRBD2. CDR3 length equals 15 residues. Losses at the gene ends were 1 base for V and 6 bases for J; bases not matched to a gene: 5. The germline CDR1 and CDR2 sequences are MDHEN and SYDVKM. The DNA for the CDR3 is TGTGCCAGCAGTTTATCAGCGGGAGTCGGCAATGAGCAGTTCTTC. Its protein product is CASSLSAGVGNEQFF.

This sequence joins TRBV29-1 and TRBJ2-1; a possible D gene is TRBD2 (6 bases). Germline CDR1 and CDR2: SQVTM and ANQGSEA. V dropped 4 bases and J dropped 3 bases, with 10 bases sitting between them. This CDR3 has 13 amino acids. DNA of the CDR3: TGCAGCGTTGCGGGGGTCGACTACAATGAGCAGTTCTTC. This codes for CSVAGVDYNEQFF.

This clonotype was detected once. This chain connects TRBV7-2 to TRBJ2-4, with D unclear. The CDR3 is 13 amino acids. V lost 3 bases and J lost 6, with 9 bases in between. CDR1 SGHTA and CDR2 FQGNSA come from the germline V gene. In DNA form, the CDR3 reads TGTGCCAGCAGCTTGGCTGATTCAAACATTCAGTACTTC. Translating gives CASSLADSNIQYF.

The sample holds many counts of this clonotype. The chain carries TRBV12-3 or TRBV12-4 and TRBJ2-1; tentative D call: TRBD2 (6 bases). The CDR3 is made up of 13 amino acids. V dropped 1 base and J dropped 6 bases, with 7 bases sitting between them. The CDR3 DNA is TGTGCCAGCAGTTTAGGGACTATCAATGAGCAGTTCTTC. Residues: CASSLGTINEQFF.

The chain has TRBV9 and TRBJ2-5, with a weak D call TRBD2 (6 bases). Germline loops: CDR1 SGDLS, CDR2 YYNGEE. Trimming pared 0 bases from V and 4 bases from J, leaving 13 bases between. The CDR3 is made up of 15 amino acids. The CDR3 loop reads CASSVEGSGVETQYF. In DNA, the CDR3 is TGTGCCAGCAGCGTAGAGGGATCGGGAGTAGAGACCCAGTACTTC.

This clonotype appeared many times. This chain connects TRBV28 to TRBJ2-4; 7 positions agree with TRBD1. Germline V lookup: CDR1 MDHEN, CDR2 SYDVKM. The CDR3 runs 14 residues. Trimming took 10 bases from V and 0 from J; bases not matched to a gene: 6. Here the CDR3 DNA reads TGTGCCATCCGGGACAGTCTAGCCAAAAACATTCAGTACTTC. Translation gives CAIRDSLAKNIQYF.

In this sample, this clonotype turned up many times. The chain has TRBV7-2 and TRBJ2-3, with 10 bases identical to TRBD2. This CDR3 is built from 17 residues. Trimming took 4 bases from V and 2 from J; bases not matched to a gene: 9. The V gene's germline CDR1 is SGHTA and CDR2 FQGNSA. CDR3 protein: CASSSGGSGGATDTQYF. As DNA, the CDR3 is TGTGCCAGCAGCTCGGGCGGGAGCGGGGGGGCCACAGATACGCAGTATTTT.

CDR3 loop: CSVKGTGVEAFF. The CDR3 DNA reads TGCAGCGTTAAAGGGACAGGGGTTGAGGCTTTCTTT. The rearrangement uses TRBV29-1 and TRBJ1-1, with 10 bases aligning to TRBD1. The CDR3 is 12 amino acids. With 5 bases clipped from V and 11 bases from J, the junction kept 8 bases outside the gene matches. Germline CDR1 reads SQVTM; CDR2 reads ANQGSEA. Full variable domain (rest looked up from reference TRBV29-1 and TRBJ1-1): SAVISQKPSRDICQRGTSLTIQCQVDSQVTMMFWYRQQPGQSLTLIATANQGSEATYESGFVIDKFPISRPNLTFSTLTVSNMSPEDSSIYLCSVKGTGVEAFFGQGTRLTVV.

This clonotype was seen a handful of times. The J gene is TRBJ1-1, the V gene TRBV18; TRBD1 aligns across 7 bases. The CDR3 sequence is 16 residues long. V lost 0 bases to trimming and J lost 2 bases; unmatched junction nucleotides: 6. CDR1 and CDR2 (germline): KGHSH, LQKENI. The CDR3 DNA follows: TGTGCCAGCTCACCACCGAGCAGGGGGTACAACACTGAAGCTTTCTTT. It codes for CASSPPSRGYNTEAFF.

This clonotype was recorded a few times. The chain joins TRBV9 to TRBJ1-2; D might be TRBD1 (5 bases). Germline values: CDR1 SGDLS, CDR2 YYNGEE. The ends were cut back, 4 bases at V and 1 base at J, with 20 bases in the middle. The CDR3 totals 17 residues. CDR3 residues: CASSPRGQAALNYGYTF. CDR3 nucleotides: TGTGCCAGCAGCCCCCGGGGCCAGGCCGCACTTAACTATGGCTACACCTTC.

This clonotype came up many times. The J gene is TRBJ2-1, the V gene TRBV18; D remains unclear. Germline CDR1 and CDR2: KGHSH and LQKENI. V was shortened by 1 base and J by 8 bases, with 12 bases between the two germline ends. CDR3 length: 14 amino acids. CDR3 protein: CASSPRIGEDEQFF. The CDR3 coding sequence is TGTGCCAGCTCACCACGTATCGGCGAGGATGAGCAGTTCTTC.

The chain links TRBV12-5 to TRBJ2-2; TRBD1 matches at 7 bases. V lost 6 bases to trimming and J lost 5 bases; unmatched junction nucleotides: 9. The length of the CDR3 is 15 residues. The germline gives CDR1 LGHNT, CDR2 FRNRAP. CDR3 in amino acids: CASGGQAEGTGELFF. CDR3 sequence (DNA): TGTGCTAGTGGCGGACAGGCAGAAGGGACCGGGGAGCTGTTTTTT. The full variable domain, in which reference TRBV12-5 and TRBJ2-2 provide the parts outside the CDR3, is DARVTQTPRHKVTEMGQEVTMRCQPILGHNTVFWYRQTMMQGLELLAYFRNRAPLDDSGMPKDRFSAEMPDATLATLKIQPSEPRDSAVYFCASGGQAEGTGELFFGEGSRLTVL.

This clonotype was counted ten times or more. This chain connects TRBV12-3 or TRBV12-4 to TRBJ2-5; 9 nucleotides line up with TRBD1. V lost 4 bases, J lost 2 bases, and 5 bases stayed unmatched. This CDR3 comprises 15 residues. Here the CDR3 reads CASSSGTGPQETQYF. The DNA for the CDR3 is TGTGCCAGCAGTTCCGGGACAGGGCCACAAGAGACCCAGTACTTC.

The table lists this clonotype with many counts. The chain links TRBV28 to TRBJ2-7; 9 nucleotides match TRBD1. With V trimmed by 6 bases and J by 2 bases, 2 bases remained unmatched. Germline-derived CDR1 and CDR2 are MDHEN and SYDVKM. The CDR3 totals 13 residues. CDR3 amino acids: CASRQGAAYEQYF. CDR3 nucleotide sequence: TGTGCCAGCAGACAGGGGGCGGCCTACGAGCAGTACTTC.